The rows below give T cell receptor beta chains drawn from one sample of a study of shared clonotypes between healthy human individuals. Profiled with immunoSEQ multiplex PCR; TCRdb holds only in-frame clones, not every one. The sample lists under 2,000,000 clones, 85% to 95% occurring once. The sequenced sample consisted of naive CD8+ T cells sorted from blood. These receptor sequences come from a man younger than 35 in good health. Both conserved end residues are part of each CDR3. Fields, in order: D gene, clone size, V gene, J gene, CDR3 length, CDR3 protein, CDR3 DNA. A D gene is named only where the DNA matches it firmly. For some rows the clone size is stated as once, few or many, or as a class when expanded; others skip it.

TRBD1	-	TRBV11-2	TRBJ1-1	14	CASSPGTGSPLAFF	TGTGCCAGCAGCCCGGGGACAGGGAGTCCTTTAGCTTTCTTT
-	-	TRBV30	TRBJ1-2	14	CAWSPQGSYYGYTF	TGTGCCTGGAGCCCCCAAGGGTCCTACTATGGCTACACCTTC
-	few	TRBV4-1	TRBJ2-7	12	CASSQGSYEQYF	TGCGCCAGCAGCCAAGGTTCCTACGAGCAGTACTTC
-	-	TRBV19	TRBJ2-7	14	CASSGREGAYEQYF	TGTGCCAGTAGTGGCCGGGAAGGGGCCTACGAGCAGTACTTC
-	-	TRBV6-6	TRBJ1-4	15	CASSHRDGHNEKLFF	TGTGCCAGCAGTCACCGGGACGGCCATAATGAAAAACTGTTTTTT
-	once	TRBV29-1	TRBJ2-7	14	CSAAPGQRAYEQYF	TGCAGCGCAGCACCGGGACAACGCGCCTACGAGCAGTACTTC
-	-	TRBV6-1	TRBJ2-7	14	CASTGETATYEQYF	TGTGCCAGCACGGGGGAAACAGCCACCTACGAGCAGTACTTC
-	once	TRBV9	TRBJ2-7	15	CASSEEGDLFYEQYF	TGTGCCAGCAGCGAGGAGGGGGATTTATTCTACGAGCAGTACTTC
TRBD1	-	TRBV7-9	TRBJ2-1	12	CASSSGGNEQFF	TGTGCCAGCAGTTCAGGGGGAAATGAGCAGTTCTTC
-	-	TRBV13	TRBJ1-2	17	CASSFSRSGPSDNGYTF	TGTGCCAGCAGCTTCTCACGCTCAGGGCCCTCGGATAATGGCTACACCTTC
-	-	TRBV27	TRBJ2-3	13	CASGSNQGDTQYF	TGTGCCAGCGGATCCAACCAAGGGGATACGCAGTATTTT
-	-	TRBV5-5	TRBJ2-7	15	CASSWEDRTTYEQYF	TGTGCCAGCAGCTGGGAGGACAGGACCACCTACGAGCAGTACTTC
-	-	TRBV5-6	TRBJ1-2	14	CASSLEIQPYGYTF	TGTGCCAGCAGCTTGGAAATACAGCCATATGGCTACACCTTC
-	-	TRBV7-9	TRBJ2-6	17	CASSLGAWGSGANVLTF	TGTGCCAGCAGCTTAGGGGCCTGGGGCTCTGGGGCCAACGTCCTGACTTTC
TRBD2	-	TRBV6-5	TRBJ2-1	15	CASSALAGGTNEQFF	TGTGCCAGCAGCGCCTTAGCGGGAGGTACCAATGAGCAGTTCTTC
TRBD1	-	TRBV19	TRBJ2-3	16	CASSIAWTGGTDTQYF	TGTGCCAGTAGTATAGCCTGGACAGGGGGCACAGATACGCAGTATTTT
-	-	TRBV25-1	TRBJ1-2	16	CASRTRQVHVLYGYTF	TGTGCCAGCAGGACACGACAGGTCCACGTACTCTATGGCTACACCTTC